A single sample gave rise to the 30 T cell receptor beta chains below, sequenced in a study of identical twins. TCRdb used MiXCR to reprocess the 5' RACE reads, holding one entry per CDR3 protein. The profile covers 400,000 to 550,000 distinct CDR3 sequences, with under 25% appearing a single time and approximately 0.95% taken by the ten largest. The same specimen was also included in a second study, on T cells expressing NK-cell markers.

The sample comprised CD4+ T cells sorted from blood. These receptors were obtained from a young woman in good health.

This chain uses TRBV12-3 or TRBV12-4 with TRBJ1-5; D not resolved. CDR3 size: 14 residues. The V end lost 3 bases, the J end lost 4 bases, and 10 bases lay between the germline ends. The CDR3 region has the DNA TGTGCCAGCAGTTTTGTAGGTCTTAATCAGCCCCAGCATTTT. Its translation is CASSFVGLNQPQHF.

This clonotype was counted only a few times. This chain uses TRBV10-2 with TRBJ1-2, with D uncertain. The CDR3 sequence is 15 residues long. Germline V CDR1 and CDR2: WSHSY, SAAADI. Trimming removed 2 bases at V and 0 bases at J, with 10 bases between. The CDR3 DNA sequence: TGCGCCAGCAGTGAGGCGGGCAGAGCTAACTATGGCTACACCTTC. Translated: CASSEAGRANYGYTF.

The chain's CDR3 is CASGLRVYEQYF. The CDR3 coding sequence is TGTGCTAGTGGTCTCAGGGTCTACGAGCAGTACTTC. The rearrangement uses TRBV12-5 and TRBJ2-7; D may be TRBD1 (5 bases). The CDR3 covers 12 residues. Trimming left V 5 bases short and J 3 bases short, with 8 bases between. CDR1 and CDR2 (germline): LGHNT, FRNRAP.

This clonotype was recorded only once. CDR3 bases: TGTGCCAGCAGCGTAGTAGATCGGGTAGAAGCTTTCTTT. The encoded protein is CASSVVDRVEAFF. The chain joins TRBV5-6 to TRBJ1-1; D is undetermined. This CDR3 is 13 amino acids long. Germline CDR1 and CDR2: SGHDT and YYEEEE. Trimming pared 4 bases from V and 8 bases from J, leaving 15 bases between.

This clonotype was counted only a few times. The V call is TRBV3-1, the J call TRBJ2-3; D not resolved. Germline values: CDR1 LGHDT, CDR2 YNNKEL (reference sequence). V was trimmed by 0 bases and J by 1 base, leaving 11 bases between them. The CDR3 runs 16 residues. CDR3: CASSQDSLAGTDTQYF. The CDR3 DNA reads as TGTGCCAGCAGCCAAGATTCGTTGGCAGGCACAGATACGCAGTATTTT.

The chain combines TRBV24-1 with TRBJ2-7; 9 nucleotides match TRBD1. The CDR3 consists of 16 residues. The germline gives CDR1 KGHDR, CDR2 SFDVKD. V shed 0 bases, J shed 5 bases, and the junction held 7 bases outside the gene matches. CDR3 amino acids: CATSDLTGGDRDEQYF. The CDR3 DNA is TGTGCCACCAGTGATTTGACAGGGGGCGACAGGGACGAGCAGTACTTC.

Only a few counts were recorded for this clonotype. The rearrangement uses TRBV20-1 and TRBJ2-3, with TRBD2 matching over 8 bases. The CDR3 has 14 residues. The V segment lost 3 bases and the J segment 7 bases; nucleotides outside the gene matches: 9. Germline assignment: CDR1 DFQATT and CDR2 SNEGSKA (reference sequence). CDR3 nucleotide sequence: TGCAGTGCTAGTCTTGCGGGAGGCATGAATACGCAGTATTTT. Translation gives CSASLAGGMNTQYF.

This clonotype came up a few times. The chain employs TRBV4-3 and TRBJ2-3; D unclear. The CDR3 covers 14 residues. Germline V lookup: CDR1 LGHNA, CDR2 YSLEER. V was cut by 0 bases and J by 3 bases, with 7 bases left in between. The CDR3 coding sequence is TGCGCCAGCAGCCAAGATAGAACGACAGATACGCAGTATTTT. Translation gives CASSQDRTTDTQYF.

V usage is TRBV4-1 and J usage is TRBJ2-3; tentative D call: TRBD2 (5 bases). The CDR3 runs to 14 residues. The V gene's germline CDR1 is MGHRA and CDR2 YSYEKL. Deletions cut 0 bases from V and 12 bases from J, with 16 bases between. The CDR3 DNA reads as TGCGCCAGCAGCCAAGATAAGCCCAGCGGATCACAGTATTTT. Protein: CASSQDKPSGSQYF.

This clonotype showed up just once. V usage is TRBV3-1 and J usage is TRBJ1-1; possibly TRBD1 for D (6 bases). Germline CDR1 LGHDT, CDR2 YNNKEL (reference sequence). The CDR3 is made up of 15 amino acids. The V end lost 3 bases, the J end lost 3 bases, and 14 bases lay between the germline ends. The CDR3 region is CASSQPRGGDTEAFF. The CDR3, as DNA: TGTGCCAGCAGCCAGCCCAGGGGCGGCGACACTGAAGCTTTCTTT.

The gene calls are TRBV20-1 and TRBJ1-2; D remains ambiguous. The germline CDR1 and CDR2 sequences are DFQATT and SNEGSKA (reference sequence). The ends were cut back, 4 bases at V and 0 bases at J, with 18 bases in the middle. The CDR3 spans 16 residues. The CDR3: CSAIPTARGANYGYTF. As DNA, the CDR3 is TGCAGTGCTATACCCACCGCCCGGGGTGCTAACTATGGCTACACCTTC.

The J gene is TRBJ2-7, the V gene TRBV11-2; D remains ambiguous. This CDR3 is 13 amino acids long. V lost 2 bases, J lost 4 bases, and 9 bases lay in between. Germline CDR1 reads SGHAT; CDR2 reads FQNNGV. As DNA, the CDR3 is TGTGCCAGCAGCTTAAATTTGGAGTACGAGCAGTACTTC. Its protein is CASSLNLEYEQYF.

The CDR3 loop reads CASSVEGLAGGVDTQYF. CDR3 sequence (DNA): TGCGCCAGCAGCGTCGAGGGACTAGCGGGAGGAGTGGATACGCAGTATTTT. V and J are TRBV5-1 and TRBJ2-3, with 15 bases matching TRBD2. From germline, CDR1 is SGHRS and CDR2 YFSETQ. CDR3 length equals 17 residues. The V gene end was trimmed by 4 bases and the J gene end by 6 bases; junction bases not matched to a gene: 9.

This chain uses TRBV10-3 with TRBJ2-5; 10 nucleotides align to TRBD2. Germline assignment: CDR1 ENHRY and CDR2 SYGVKD. V trimming: 9 bases; J trimming: 2 bases; junction bases outside the gene matches: 6. The CDR3 spans 14 residues. The CDR3 DNA follows: TGTGCCATAGGGATAGCGGGAGGACAAGAGACCCAGTACTTC. Its protein is CAIGIAGGQETQYF.

This clonotype was seen a few times. The V gene is TRBV29-1, the J gene TRBJ2-3; unclear D gene. V gave up 4 bases and J gave up 3 bases, with 17 bases separating them. Per germline, CDR1 SQVTM and CDR2 ANQGSEA. The CDR3 runs to 15 residues. This CDR3 reads CSVGKGSTLTDTQYF. The DNA of the CDR3 is TGCAGCGTTGGGAAGGGCTCGACCCTAACAGATACGCAGTATTTT.

The V call is TRBV5-6, the J call TRBJ2-1; no definite D call. V lost 2 bases to trimming and J lost 4 bases, with 13 bases between them. CDR1 is SGHDT and CDR2 is YYEEEE in the germline V gene. This CDR3 is 15 amino acids long. DNA for the CDR3: TGTGCCAGCAGCTTCGGACCCTTGGAATACAATGAGCAGTTCTTC. Translated, it gives CASSFGPLEYNEQFF.

This clonotype showed up just a few times. The chain has TRBV5-8 and TRBJ2-7; TRBD2 agrees at 9 bases. Trimming removed 5 bases from V and 5 bases from J; junction bases left unmatched: 11. Germline V lookup: CDR1 SGHTS, CDR2 YDEGEE. The CDR3 loop spans 15 amino acids. The DNA of the CDR3 is TGTGCCAGCAGTGGGCTAGCGGGGTTTCGGGACGAGCAGTACTTC. Its translation: CASSGLAGFRDEQYF.

This clonotype was detected only a few times. The chain carries TRBV7-2 and TRBJ2-7; D unresolved. There are 13 residues in the CDR3. V was clipped by 3 bases and J by 3 bases, with 9 bases between them. Germline CDR1 and CDR2: SGHTA and FQGNSA. The CDR3 DNA sequence: TGTGCCAGCAGCTTTGGACGGTTCTACGAGCAGTACTTC. Translated, it gives CASSFGRFYEQYF.

In this sample, this clonotype turned up once. This chain joins TRBV12-3 or TRBV12-4 and TRBJ2-1; 12 nucleotides match TRBD1. The CDR3 totals 15 residues. Trimming cost V 5 bases and J 8 bases; bases outside gene matches: 7. The CDR3 is CASSPWDRGQYEQFF. In nucleotides, the CDR3 is TGTGCCAGCAGTCCGTGGGACAGGGGGCAATATGAGCAGTTCTTC.

This clonotype turned up a few times. The chain uses TRBV5-6 and TRBJ1-2; D remains unclear. There are 12 residues in the CDR3. V was clipped by 0 bases and J by 8 bases, with 8 bases between them. The germline CDR1 and CDR2 sequences are SGHDT and YYEEEE. The chain's CDR3 is CASSLVGSGYTF. Here the CDR3 DNA reads TGTGCCAGCAGCTTGGTTGGGAGCGGCTACACCTTC.

The chain has TRBV19 and TRBJ1-1; D unclear. The CDR3 loop spans 14 amino acids. Trimming removed 6 bases at V and 1 base at J, with 12 bases between. Per germline, CDR1 LNHDA and CDR2 SQIVND (reference sequence). CDR3 DNA sequence: TGTGCCAGTAGCTGGGCTACCTCGAACACTGAAGCTTTCTTT. Translated, it gives CASSWATSNTEAFF. The complete variable domain, with remaining parts taken from reference TRBV19 and TRBJ1-1, reads DGGITQSPKYLFRKEGQNVTLSCEQNLNHDAMYWYRQDPGQGLRLIYYSQIVNDFQKGDIAEGYSVSREKKESFPLTVTSAQKNPTAFYLCASSWATSNTEAFFGQGTRLTVV.

In this sample, this clonotype turned up many times. V gene TRBV3-1 combines with J gene TRBJ1-1, with D maybe TRBD1 (6 bases). Trimming took 5 bases from V and 1 from J, leaving 8 bases between them. This CDR3 region has 13 residues. The germline V gene has CDR1 LGHDT and CDR2 YNNKEL (reference sequence). The CDR3 here is CASSTTGNTEAFF. The CDR3 nucleotides are TGTGCCAGCAGCACGACAGGGAACACTGAAGCTTTCTTT.

This clonotype was recorded a few times. V is TRBV6-5 and J is TRBJ2-3; the D gene is possibly TRBD2 (5 bases). The V end was cut by 5 bases, the J end by 7 bases, with 10 bases between. The CDR3 runs 12 residues. Germline V gene data show CDR1 as MNHEY and CDR2 as SVGAGI. DNA for the CDR3: TGTGCCAGCAGTCCCACGGGAAATACGCAGTATTTT. This translates into CASSPTGNTQYF.

This clonotype was counted a few times. The chain has TRBV12-3 or TRBV12-4 and TRBJ2-5; TRBD2 aligns across 8 bases. The J segment lost 5 bases and the V segment lost 2 bases, leaving 7 bases of the junction unmatched. This CDR3 is built from 15 residues. Here the CDR3 DNA reads TGTGCCAGCAGTTTAACGGCTAGCGGGTGGGAGACCCAGTACTTC. Amino acid sequence: CASSLTASGWETQYF.

This clonotype has only a few counts. This chain connects TRBV5-1 to TRBJ2-7; TRBD2 aligns across 8 bases. Trimming cost V 4 bases and J 2 bases; bases outside gene matches: 8. The CDR3 is 15 residues long. The germline CDR1 and CDR2 sequences are SGHRS and YFSETQ. Here the CDR3 DNA reads TGCGCCAGCAGCGGAACTAGCGGAATCCCCTACGAGCAGTACTTC. As protein: CASSGTSGIPYEQYF.

This clonotype was recorded many times. The gene calls are TRBV9 and TRBJ2-5, with 7 bases identical to TRBD1. CDR1 is SGDLS, CDR2 YYNGEE, per germline. With 4 bases clipped from V and 2 bases from J, the junction kept 5 bases outside the gene matches. CDR3 size: 14 residues. CDR3 DNA sequence: TGTGCCAGCAGCCTACGACAGGGACAAGAGACCCAGTACTTC. Its translation is CASSLRQGQETQYF.

This clonotype was seen more than once but under ten times. The junction does not match germline at one end; this may be a read error. The chain carries TRBV20-1 and TRBJ2-4, with 7 bases identical to TRBD2. The CDR3 totals 13 residues. The germline CDR1 and CDR2 sequences are DFQATT and SNEGSKA (reference sequence). As DNA, the CDR3 is TGCACCTTCATGCGGGGGAAATCCCCCTTGTGGCGCTTC. Its translation is CTFMRGKSPLWRF.

This clonotype was seen more than once but under ten times. V usage is TRBV5-5 and J usage is TRBJ1-5; no reliable D call. CDR3 length: 17 residues. The V and J ends lost 2 bases and 3 bases respectively, with 18 bases between them. Germline CDR1 and CDR2: SGHKS and YYEKEE (reference sequence). The CDR3 here is CASSLNVGARFNQPQHF. The CDR3 DNA follows: TGTGCCAGCAGCTTAAACGTGGGCGCGAGGTTCAATCAGCCCCAGCATTTT. The full variable domain, with the rest looked up from reference TRBV5-5 and TRBJ1-5, is DAGVTQSPTHLIKTRGQQVTLRCSPISGHKSVSWYQQVLGQGPQFIFQYYEKEERGRGNFPDRFSARQFPNYSSELNVNALLLGDSALYLCASSLNVGARFNQPQHFGDGTRLSIL.

This clonotype occurred a few times. The V call is TRBV2, the J call TRBJ2-3; D gene ambiguous. The germline V and J ends were trimmed by 5 bases and 1 base, with 10 bases remaining between them. The length of the CDR3 is 14 residues. Germline V gene sequence: CDR1 SNHLY, CDR2 FYNNEI. The DNA of the CDR3 is TGTGCCAGCAGTAAGGAAGGAGGCACAGATACGCAGTATTTT. This encodes CASSKEGGTDTQYF.

The genes are TRBV20-1 and TRBJ2-1; tentative D call: TRBD2 (5 bases). From germline, CDR1 is DFQATT and CDR2 SNEGSKA (reference sequence). V was clipped by 3 bases and J by 6 bases, with 9 bases between them. The CDR3 covers 12 residues. The CDR3 DNA reads TGCAGTGCTAGGAGACTATTCAATGAGCAGTTCTTC. The encoded protein is CSARRLFNEQFF.